The entry below describes one T cell receptor beta chain. This clone appeared a single time. Its antigen is currently not known. Base-call qualities are not available, and no considerably larger clone is one nucleotide away. Per the germline V gene (reference sequence), MNHEY is the CDR1 and SMNVEV is the CDR2. Its CDR3 holds 16 amino acids, cysteine through phenylalanine. Only the CDR3 DNA is retained, 48 bases long and in frame from the first base. The trim is 3 bases for V and 7 bases for J, with a gap of 19 bases between the germline ends. This entry comes from a study of blood T cell repertoires in COVID-19 (dated by TCRdb to the early 2020s). Context from the whole study: Samples covering the acute and convalescent phases of COVID-19 were provided by collaborators in the United States, Italy and Spain. The prospective study material was composed of cDNA or gDNA derived from T cells, B-cell-depleted T cells, or PBMCs. The dataset comprised deeply sampled blood TCRbeta repertoires from subjects exposed to, actively infected with, or recovered from COVID-19. The repertoires were released in a freely available public database intended as a resource for research on the immune response to SARS-CoV-2. The samples were drawn from the first 160 participants of the ongoing ImmuneRACE study and from 950 to 1,500 subjects provided by 6 global collaborators. Where HLA class I and class II types were available, the types were taken from metadata supplied by the sample provider, not from assay-based typing. Sample metadata almost always included a de-identified subject ID, COVID-19 status, age in years and sex. Here is what the overall study found, with its caveats: Clinical and demographic metadata were provided uncurated, with the amount varying by source and participant.

Collaborating institutions collected whole blood in K2EDTA tubes following their own protocols. For TCRbeta analysis, collaborators shipped samples as frozen whole blood, isolated PBMCs, or DNA extracted from either of those sample types. TCRbeta CDR3 regions were amplified from genomic DNA using the immunoSEQ Assay, a bias-controlled multiplex PCR. Regarding the original processing steps: The number of nucleated cells in each sample was estimated from the amplification of reference gene primers within the assay. Sequence reads were collapsed and filtered to measure the absolute abundance of every unique TCRbeta CDR3 rearrangement. For each sample, productive Simpson clonality was calculated by taking the square root of Simpson's diversity index across productive rearrangements. TCRdb's version of the immuneACCESS table is confined to in-frame rearrangements and falls short of the full clone set. An unresolved V gene accounts for under half of the shortfall where checked; the remainder is of unknown origin. That table furnishes V, J and clone size, whereas the DNA furnished D and trimming. The sample yields around 100,000 clones; approximately 87% were counted once. Jointly, the top ten make up roughly 12% of the sample.

This chain joins TRBV27 to TRBJ2-1, with TRBD2 perhaps the D gene, on 7 matching bases. This receptor was obtained from a human donor in a cohort sampled during active COVID-19. Specimen: peripheral blood. The encoded CDR3 is CASSLVRGGAGNEQFF. The DNA is TGTGCCAGCAGTTTGGTGAGGGGGGGGGCCGGTAATGAGCAGTTCTTC.